These T cell receptor beta chains were read from a single sample in a study of blood T cell repertoires in COVID-19. Assay used: immunoSEQ multiplex PCR; TCRdb lists only in-frame clones, some missing. Altogether some 150,000 clones are present, around 80% being singletons, with the ten largest covering roughly 7.2%. The sequenced sample consisted of peripheral blood. These receptor sequences come from a woman aged 50 to 60 in a cohort sampled during active or convalescent COVID-19. CDR3s include the opening cysteine and the closing phenylalanine or tryptophan. Fields, in order: CDR3 protein, V gene, J gene, D gene. A D gene is named only where the DNA matches it firmly.

CDR3 protein: CASSLRQGSSYEQYF; V gene: TRBV10-2; J gene: TRBJ2-7; D gene: TRBD1
CDR3 protein: CASSPTSGGAYNEQFF; V gene: TRBV5-4; J gene: TRBJ2-1; D gene: TRBD2
CDR3 protein: CASSQVVRSPLEQYF; V gene: TRBV4-1; J gene: TRBJ2-7; D gene: NA
CDR3 protein: CASSLIDRGSAEAFF; V gene: TRBV5-6; J gene: TRBJ1-1; D gene: TRBD1
CDR3 protein: CASSLNGGGGYEQYF; V gene: TRBV7-8; J gene: TRBJ2-7; D gene: NA
CDR3 protein: CASNGQVYTGELFF; V gene: TRBV19; J gene: TRBJ2-2; D gene: NA
CDR3 protein: CASSIAGTAYNEQFF; V gene: TRBV27; J gene: TRBJ2-1; D gene: TRBD2
CDR3 protein: CASSATSGDETQYF; V gene: TRBV9; J gene: TRBJ2-5; D gene: TRBD2
CDR3 protein: CASSQDSGSGGGETQYF; V gene: TRBV4-2; J gene: TRBJ2-5; D gene: TRBD2
CDR3 protein: CASSYGHRAQETQYF; V gene: TRBV5-1; J gene: TRBJ2-5; D gene: NA
CDR3 protein: CASSPPNSPTGELFF; V gene: TRBV4-1; J gene: TRBJ2-2; D gene: NA
CDR3 protein: CASAQVNTEAFF; V gene: TRBV6-5; J gene: TRBJ1-1; D gene: NA
CDR3 protein: CASGRTPLNTEAFF; V gene: TRBV19; J gene: TRBJ1-1; D gene: NA
CDR3 protein: CASSLRDRVDGYTF; V gene: TRBV7-3; J gene: TRBJ1-2; D gene: TRBD1
CDR3 protein: CASSLTSGGETQYF; V gene: TRBV5-1; J gene: TRBJ2-5; D gene: TRBD2
CDR3 protein: CASSLYGTRVRGEQYF; V gene: TRBV27; J gene: TRBJ2-7; D gene: TRBD2
CDR3 protein: CASTRSSYNSPLHF; V gene: TRBV5-5; J gene: TRBJ1-6; D gene: NA
CDR3 protein: CATSDLGQGISDTQYF; V gene: TRBV24-1; J gene: TRBJ2-3; D gene: TRBD1